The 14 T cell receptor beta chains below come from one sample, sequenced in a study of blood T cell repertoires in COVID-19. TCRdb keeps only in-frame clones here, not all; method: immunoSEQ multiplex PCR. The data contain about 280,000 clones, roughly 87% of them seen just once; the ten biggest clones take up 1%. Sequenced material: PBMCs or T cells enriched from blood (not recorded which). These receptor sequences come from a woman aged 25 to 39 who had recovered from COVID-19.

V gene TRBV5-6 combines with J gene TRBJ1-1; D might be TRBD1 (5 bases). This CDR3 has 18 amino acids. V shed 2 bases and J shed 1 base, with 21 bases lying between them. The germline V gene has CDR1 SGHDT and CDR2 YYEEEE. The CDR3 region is CASSFIRRDSISNTEAFF. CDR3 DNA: TGTGCCAGCAGCTTCATCCGCCGGGACTCCATTTCGAACACTGAAGCTTTCTTT.

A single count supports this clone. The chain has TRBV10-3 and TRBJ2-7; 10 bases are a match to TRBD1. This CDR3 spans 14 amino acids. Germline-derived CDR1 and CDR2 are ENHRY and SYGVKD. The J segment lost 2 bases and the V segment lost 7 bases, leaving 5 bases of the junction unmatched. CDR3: CAINTGTGAYEQYF. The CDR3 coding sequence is TGTGCCATCAATACCGGGACAGGGGCCTACGAGCAGTACTTC.

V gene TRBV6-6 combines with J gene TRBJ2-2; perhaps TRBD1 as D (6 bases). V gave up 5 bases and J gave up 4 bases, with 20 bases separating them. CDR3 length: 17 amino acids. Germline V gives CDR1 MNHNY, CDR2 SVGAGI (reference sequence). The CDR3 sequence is CASSQLTGRSGTGELFF. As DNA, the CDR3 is TGTGCCAGCAGTCAGCTTACAGGGCGTTCGGGCACCGGGGAGCTGTTTTTT.

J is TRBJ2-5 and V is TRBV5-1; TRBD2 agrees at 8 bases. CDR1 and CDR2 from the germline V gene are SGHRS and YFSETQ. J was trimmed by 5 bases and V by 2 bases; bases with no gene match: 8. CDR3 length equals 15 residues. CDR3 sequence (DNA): TGCGCCAGCAGCTTTCTCGGGGGGGCCTCGGAGACCCAGTACTTC. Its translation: CASSFLGGASETQYF.

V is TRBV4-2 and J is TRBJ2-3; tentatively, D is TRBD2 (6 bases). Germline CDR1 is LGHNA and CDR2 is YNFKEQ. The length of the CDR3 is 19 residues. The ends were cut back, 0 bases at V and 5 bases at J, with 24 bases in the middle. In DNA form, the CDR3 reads TGTGCCAGCAGCCAAGATGTGTGGGGCGGGACCGGGGTAGTAGATACGCAGTATTTT. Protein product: CASSQDVWGGTGVVDTQYF.

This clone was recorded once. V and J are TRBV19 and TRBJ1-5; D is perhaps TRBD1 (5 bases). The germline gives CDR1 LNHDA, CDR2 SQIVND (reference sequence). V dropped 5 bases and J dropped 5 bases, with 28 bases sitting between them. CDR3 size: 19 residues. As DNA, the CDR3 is TGTGCCAGTAGTGCGCAATGGCCCGGATTCCATGGGGCGCATCAGCCCCAGCATTTT. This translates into CASSAQWPGFHGAHQPQHF.

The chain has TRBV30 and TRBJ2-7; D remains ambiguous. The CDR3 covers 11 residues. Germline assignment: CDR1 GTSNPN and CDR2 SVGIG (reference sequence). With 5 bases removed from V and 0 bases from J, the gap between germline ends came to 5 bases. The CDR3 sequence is CAWAVSYEQYF. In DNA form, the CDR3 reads TGTGCCTGGGCGGTCTCCTACGAGCAGTACTTC.

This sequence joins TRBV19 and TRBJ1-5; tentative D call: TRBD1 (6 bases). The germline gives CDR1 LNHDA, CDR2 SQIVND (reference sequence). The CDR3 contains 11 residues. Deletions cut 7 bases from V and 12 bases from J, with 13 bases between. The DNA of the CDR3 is TGTGCCAGTATTGCAGGGGTTAGCCAGCATTTT. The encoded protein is CASIAGVSQHF.

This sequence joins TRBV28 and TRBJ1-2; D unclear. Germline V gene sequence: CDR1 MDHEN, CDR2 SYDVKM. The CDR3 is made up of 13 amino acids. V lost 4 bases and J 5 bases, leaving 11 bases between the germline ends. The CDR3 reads CASSSGGRYGYTF. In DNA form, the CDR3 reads TGTGCCAGCAGTTCCGGAGGAAGGTATGGCTACACCTTC.

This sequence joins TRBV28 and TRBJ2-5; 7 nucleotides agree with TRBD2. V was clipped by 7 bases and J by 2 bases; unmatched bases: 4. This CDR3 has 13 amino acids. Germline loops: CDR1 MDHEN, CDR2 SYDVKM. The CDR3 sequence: CASNVGGQETQYF. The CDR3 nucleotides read TGTGCCAGCAATGTCGGGGGGCAAGAGACCCAGTACTTC.

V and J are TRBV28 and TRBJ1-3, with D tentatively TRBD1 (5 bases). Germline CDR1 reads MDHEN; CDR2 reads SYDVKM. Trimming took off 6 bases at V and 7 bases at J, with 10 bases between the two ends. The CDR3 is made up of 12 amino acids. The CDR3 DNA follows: TGTGCCAGCAGGGAACAGGAGAACACCATATATTTT. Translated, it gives CASREQENTIYF.

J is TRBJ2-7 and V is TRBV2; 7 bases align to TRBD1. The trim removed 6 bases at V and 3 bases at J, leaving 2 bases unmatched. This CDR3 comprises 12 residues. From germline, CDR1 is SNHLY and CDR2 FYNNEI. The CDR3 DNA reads TGTGCCAGCAGCGGACAGGTCTACGAGCAGTACTTC. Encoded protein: CASSGQVYEQYF. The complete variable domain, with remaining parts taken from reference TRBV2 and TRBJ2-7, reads EPEVTQTPSHQVTQMGQEVILRCVPISNHLYFYWYRQILGQKVEFLVSFYNNEISEKSEIFDDQFSVERPDGSNFTLKIRSTKLEDSAMYFCASSGQVYEQYFGPGTRLTVT.

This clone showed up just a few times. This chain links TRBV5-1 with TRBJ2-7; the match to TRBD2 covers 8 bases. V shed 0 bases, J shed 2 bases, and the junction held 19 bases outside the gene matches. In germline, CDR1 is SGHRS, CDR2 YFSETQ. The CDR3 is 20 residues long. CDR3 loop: CASSLAGELAGRSATYEQYF. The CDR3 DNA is TGCGCCAGCAGCTTGGCCGGGGAGCTAGCGGGCCGATCCGCGACCTACGAGCAGTACTTC.

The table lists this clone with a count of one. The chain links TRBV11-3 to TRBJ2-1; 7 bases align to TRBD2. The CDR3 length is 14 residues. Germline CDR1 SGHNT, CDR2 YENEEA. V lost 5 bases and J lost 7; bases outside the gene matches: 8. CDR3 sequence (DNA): TGTGCCAGCAGCCGCCGGGGAGGGTTGAATGAGCAGTTCTTC. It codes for CASSRRGGLNEQFF.